These T cell receptor beta chains were read from a single sample in a study of cytomegalovirus exposure and HLA in healthy donors. Here immunoSEQ multiplex PCR was the method, and the copy in TCRdb shows in-frame clones only, minus some. The sample has about 120,000 clones, over 70% seen once. The sequenced sample consisted of PBMCs. The receptors were gathered from a man between 35 and 55 years old in good health and CMV-seropositive. The CDR3 runs from the conserved cysteine through the conserved F or W. D genes are given only for firm matches. Some rows mark clone size as missing; the rest say once, few, many or name a class of expanded clone.

D,size,V,J,DNA,CDR3
-,-,TRBV5-1,TRBJ2-5,TGCGCCAGCAGCTGGACTTCACTGGAGGGGGAGACCCAGTACTTC,CASSWTSLEGETQYF
TRBD2,-,TRBV6-5,TRBJ2-1,TGTGCCAGCAGACGAGCGGGAGGGGCCTACAATGAGCAGTTCTTC,CASRRAGGAYNEQFF
TRBD2,once,TRBV5-1,TRBJ2-1,TGCGCCAGCAGCTTAACTAGCGGCAACAATGAGCAGTTCTTC,CASSLTSGNNEQFF
TRBD1,-,TRBV19,TRBJ1-6,TGTGCCAGTAGTGCCTCAGACAGGGGGCGGAATTCACCCCTCCACTTT,CASSASDRGRNSPLHF
-,-,TRBV6-5,TRBJ2-7,TGTGCCAGCAGTCCACAGTTTTTGAGCTCCTACGAGCAGTACTTC,CASSPQFLSSYEQYF
-,-,TRBV5-1,TRBJ1-2,TGCGCCAGCAGCTTGGATGGTGCAGGGAATGGCTACACCTTC,CASSLDGAGNGYTF
-,-,TRBV29-1,TRBJ1-2,TGCGGGGTCCGGGAGAGCTATGGCTACACCTTC,CGVRESYGYTF
-,-,TRBV6-1,TRBJ2-7,TGTGCCAGCAGTTGGGGGGAGTCCTACGAGCAGTACTTC,CASSWGESYEQYF
-,once,TRBV5-6,TRBJ2-1,TGTGCCAGCAGCCGACTGTCCGGGGACTACAATGAGCAGTTCTTC,CASSRLSGDYNEQFF
-,-,TRBV4-1,TRBJ2-2,TGCGCCAGCAGCCAACCCTCAGGGCCCGGGGAGCTGTTTTTT,CASSQPSGPGELFF
TRBD1,-,TRBV6-1,TRBJ1-5,TGTGCCAGCAGTGATGGGACAGGGGCAGGGGGTCAGCCCCAGCATTTT,CASSDGTGAGGQPQHF
-,-,TRBV2,TRBJ2-1,TGTGCCAGCAGAGCGGACAGCAATGAGCAGTTCTTC,CASRADSNEQFF
TRBD2,-,TRBV13,TRBJ2-1,TGTGCCAGCAGCTTACGTCGCCTCGGGACTAGCAGGTATGAGCAGTTCTTC,CASSLRRLGTSRYEQFF
TRBD1,few,TRBV9,TRBJ2-6,TGTGCCAGCAGCGTATCAGGACAGGGTCTCTCTGGGGCCAACGTCCTGACTTTC,CASSVSGQGLSGANVLTF
-,once,TRBV14,TRBJ2-2,TGTGCCAGCAGCCATGGCCCGGGGTGGAAGGAGCTGTTTTTT,CASSHGPGWKELFF
-,-,TRBV6-5,TRBJ1-5,TGTGCCAGCAGCCAGGGTAGGGGCAATCAGCCCCAGCATTTT,CASSQGRGNQPQHF
TRBD2,few,TRBV13,TRBJ2-2,TGTGCCAGCAGCTTATACCAGAGGACTAGCGGAAAAAGCAACACCGGGGAGCTGTTTTTT,CASSLYQRTSGKSNTGELFF
TRBD1,-,TRBV11-2,TRBJ2-1,TGTGCCAGCAGCTCCTACAGGGGATGGAACAATGAGCAGTTCTTC,CASSSYRGWNNEQFF
TRBD1,-,TRBV6-5,TRBJ2-1,TGTGCCAGCAGTTCACAGGGGGCGGGCTCCTACAATGAGCAGTTCTTC,CASSSQGAGSYNEQFF
TRBD1,-,TRBV5-5,TRBJ2-5,TGTGCCAGCAGCTTTGTACAGGGGGAGACCCAGTACTTC,CASSFVQGETQYF
TRBD1,-,TRBV19,TRBJ2-7,TGTGCCAGTAGTCGCGGACAGGGGGGGCCCTACGAGCAGTACTTC,CASSRGQGGPYEQYF
TRBD1,-,TRBV4-3,TRBJ1-3,TGCGCCAGCAGCCAAGTAGGGACAGGGGGCTCCGGAAACACCATATATTTT,CASSQVGTGGSGNTIYF
TRBD2,-,TRBV19,TRBJ2-1,TGTGCCAGTAGTTGGACTAGCGGGAGGGCGGAAGACAATGAGCAGTTCTTC,CASSWTSGRAEDNEQFF
-,-,TRBV5-1,TRBJ2-1,TGCGCCAGCAGCCTTTACAACAGGGATGAGCAGTTCTTC,CASSLYNRDEQFF
TRBD2,-,TRBV4-1,TRBJ2-5,TGCGCCAGCAGCCGGAGCGGGGGGGAAGAGACCCAGTACTTC,CASSRSGGEETQYF
-,-,TRBV6-5,TRBJ1-1,TGTGCCAGCAGGGGTGGACAGACAAAAGCTTTCTTT,CASRGGQTKAFF
TRBD1,-,TRBV7-9,TRBJ2-7,TGTGCCAGCAGCTTAGCCCGGGACAGGGATCCATCGGATTGGTACGAGCAGTACTTC,CASSLARDRDPSDWYEQYF
TRBD2,-,TRBV9,TRBJ2-1,TGTGCCAGCAGCGTAGGGGGATTAGCGGGATTCGAGCAGTTCTTC,CASSVGGLAGFEQFF
-,-,TRBV29-1,TRBJ2-7,TGCAGCGTTGAAACGGGCTCCTACGAGCAGTACTTC,CSVETGSYEQYF
-,-,TRBV19,TRBJ1-2,TGTGCCAGTACCCACCGGGGTCGTCATGGCTACACCTTC,CASTHRGRHGYTF
TRBD2,-,TRBV19,TRBJ2-1,TGTGCCAGTAATACCACTAGCGGGAGAAATGAGCAGTTCTTC,CASNTTSGRNEQFF
-,-,TRBV19,TRBJ1-5,TGTGCCAGTAGTATTACCGGGGGACTCAATCAGCCCCAGCATTTT,CASSITGGLNQPQHF
-,-,TRBV6-1,TRBJ1-2,TGTGCCAGCAGTGTGAGGTTTGGGGGCTACACCTTC,CASSVRFGGYTF
-,few,TRBV15,TRBJ2-1,TGTGCCACCGTGCAGGGGAATGATGAGCAGTTCTTC,CATVQGNDEQFF
TRBD2,-,TRBV11-2,TRBJ2-3,TGTGCCAGCAGCTTAGATCGTAGGGCGGGAGTAGATACGCAGTATTTT,CASSLDRRAGVDTQYF
-,-,TRBV29-1,TRBJ1-1,TGCAGCGTCCCCGGACTCCTCTCCGCTTTCTTT,CSVPGLLSAFF
-,-,TRBV5-6,TRBJ2-4,TGTGCCAGCAGCCTGGAGCACAGGGTTCCCAAAAACATTCAGTACTTC,CASSLEHRVPKNIQYF
TRBD1,-,TRBV5-1,TRBJ2-2,TGCGCCAGCAGCCTGACAGGGTCGAACACCGGGGAGCTGTTTTTT,CASSLTGSNTGELFF
-,-,TRBV11-2,TRBJ1-6,TGTGCCAGCAGCCCAGCGGGACACTATAATTCACCCCTCCACTTT,CASSPAGHYNSPLHF
-,-,TRBV27,TRBJ1-5,TGTGCCAGCAGGGTGTCTAGGGGGTCATGGGATCAGCCCCAGCATTTT,CASRVSRGSWDQPQHF
-,few,TRBV6-1,TRBJ1-1,TGTGCCAGCAGTGAAGGGAGGAATACTGAAGCTTTCTTT,CASSEGRNTEAFF